This T cell receptor beta chain originates from a study of blood T cell repertoires in COVID-19. Study-wide background: The study drew acute and convalescent COVID-19 samples from the United States, Italy and Spain. Sources were T cells, B-cell-depleted T cells, or PBMCs; the material itself was cDNA or gDNA.

The CDR3 spans 16 residues. V was pared by 1 base and J by 1 base, with 5 bases of the junction left unmatched. CDR1 is SQVTM and CDR2 is ANQGSEA in the germline V gene. As originally analysed: Counts of nucleated cells, estimated from reference gene primer amplification, were obtained. Sequencing was performed with immunoSEQ multiplex PCR; in TCRdb, only in-frame clones are kept and a portion is missing. V and J calls plus clone size are reproduced from that table; the DNA served to infer D and trimming. The sample shows fewer than 500,000 clones, 85% to 90% of them seen only once. The TCR originated in a woman in her 30s with acute or convalescent COVID-19. This sequence joins TRBV29-1 and TRBJ1-1; TRBD1 matches 11 bases. Sequencing was carried out using peripheral blood. The CDR3 sequence is CSVEGGQGARNTEAFF. As DNA, the CDR3 is TGCAGCGTTGAAGGAGGACAGGGGGCAAGGAACACTGAAGCTTTCTTT.